One sample yielded the 28 T cell receptor beta chains listed below, sequenced in a study of beta chain features in type 1 diabetes. Every isolated RNA sample was fully reverse transcribed, so sequencing captured expressed TCRB transcripts. Assay used: immunoSEQ multiplex PCR; TCRdb lists only in-frame clones, some missing. The table records some 410,000 clones, over 11% of them present only once. The specimen was naive CD4+ T cells from blood. The receptor source for this set is a man younger than 45 in good health.

This clone was counted a few times. The chain combines TRBV7-8 with TRBJ1-1, with D tentatively TRBD1 (6 bases). The CDR3 spans 13 residues. Germline V gene sequence: CDR1 SGHVS, CDR2 FQNEAQ. Between the trimmed V and J ends, which lost 3 bases and 7 bases, there was a span of 12 bases. The CDR3 here is CASSFPGQSEAFF. As DNA, the CDR3 is TGTGCCAGCAGCTTTCCGGGACAAAGTGAAGCTTTCTTT.

This chain connects TRBV11-2 to TRBJ2-3; no reliable D call. Deletions cut 5 bases from V and 1 base from J, with 10 bases between. CDR3 size: 14 residues. In germline, CDR1 is SGHAT, CDR2 FQNNGV. The CDR3 DNA reads TGTGCCAGCAGCCCATACAGCGGCACAGATACGCAGTATTTT. This codes for CASSPYSGTDTQYF.

The CDR3 region is CASSLRPMNTEAFF. The CDR3 DNA is TGTGCCAGCAGCTTACGACCGATGAACACTGAAGCTTTCTTT. The rearrangement joins TRBV5-6 to TRBJ1-1; D call uncertain. V shed 2 bases and J shed 0 bases, with 8 bases lying between them. CDR1 SGHDT and CDR2 YYEEEE come from the germline V gene. The CDR3 runs 14 residues.

This chain connects TRBV30 to TRBJ2-3; 13 nucleotides match TRBD2. Trimming cost V 2 bases and J 5 bases; bases outside gene matches: 10. The CDR3 covers 17 residues. Germline lookup yields CDR1 GTSNPN and CDR2 SVGIG (reference sequence). DNA of the CDR3: TGTGCCTGGAGTTCCCCGTGGACTAGCGGGAGAAAAGATACGCAGTATTTT. The encoded protein is CAWSSPWTSGRKDTQYF.

The table lists this clone with a few counts. V is TRBV4-1 and J is TRBJ2-1, with D unclear. CDR1 is MGHRA and CDR2 is YSYEKL in the germline V gene. The CDR3 is made up of 12 amino acids. With 3 bases removed from V and 4 bases from J, the gap between germline ends came to 4 bases. CDR3 in amino acids: CASSHPYNEQFF. In nucleotides, the CDR3 is TGCGCCAGCAGCCATCCGTACAATGAGCAGTTCTTC.

This clone has more than one count but fewer than ten. The chain links TRBV20-1 to TRBJ2-7, with D perhaps TRBD2 (5 bases). The germline V and J ends were trimmed by 8 bases and 0 bases, with 8 bases remaining between them. CDR1 and CDR2 from the germline V gene are DFQATT and SNEGSKA (reference sequence). The CDR3 length is 11 residues. The CDR3 nucleotides read TGCAGTAATGACTACTCCTACGAGCAGTACTTC. Translating gives CSNDYSYEQYF.

V gene TRBV30 combines with J gene TRBJ2-3; tentatively, D is TRBD1 or TRBD2 (6 bases each). CDR1 and CDR2 (germline): GTSNPN, SVGIG (reference sequence). This CDR3 has 16 residues. The V end was cut by 5 bases, the J end by 6 bases, with 24 bases between. DNA for the CDR3: TGTGCCTGGGGCCCCTTCAGGGGAGGAAAGATGGATACGCAGTATTTT. It yields the protein CAWGPFRGGKMDTQYF.

The chain combines TRBV27 with TRBJ2-1, with D hard to call. Germline CDR1 and CDR2: MNHEY and SMNVEV (reference sequence). V gave up 3 bases and J gave up 5 bases, with 8 bases separating them. The length of the CDR3 is 13 residues. The chain's CDR3 is CASSFRLDNEQFF. CDR3 DNA: TGTGCCAGCAGTTTCCGACTCGACAATGAGCAGTTCTTC.

J is TRBJ1-1 and V is TRBV11-2; tentatively, D is TRBD1 (5 bases). The CDR3 runs to 13 residues. The V end was cut by 3 bases, the J end by 5 bases, with 10 bases between. Germline V gene sequence: CDR1 SGHAT, CDR2 FQNNGV. CDR3 bases: TGTGCCAGCAGCTTCCAGGGACGGACTGAAGCTTTCTTT. Protein sequence: CASSFQGRTEAFF.

The chain recombines TRBV15 with TRBJ2-7; the match to TRBD1 covers 9 bases. The germline V gene has CDR1 LNHNV and CDR2 YYDKDF (reference sequence). The V segment lost 3 bases and the J segment 3 bases; nucleotides outside the gene matches: 6. CDR3 size: 15 residues. The CDR3 protein is CATSSLTGGSYEQYF. In DNA form, the CDR3 reads TGTGCCACCAGCAGTCTCACAGGGGGCAGCTACGAGCAGTACTTC.

This clone was seen a few times. The conserved phenylalanine or tryptophan normally closing the CDR3 is absent here, so this likely arose from a read error. The limits of the CDR3 on the DNA are not certain, so only TCRdb's listed CDR3 is given. The chain couples TRBV7-9 to TRBJ2-7. The CDR3 is 14 amino acids long, termini counted. CDR1 and CDR2 (germline): SEHNR, FQNEAQ (reference sequence). The CDR3 is CASSSVEALHLTGL.

This clone was detected only a few times. The rearrangement links TRBV29-1 to TRBJ1-2, with D uncertain. This CDR3 is built from 12 residues. V lost 2 bases to trimming and J lost 4 bases, with 8 bases between them. CDR1 is SQVTM, CDR2 ANQGSEA, per germline. The CDR3 sequence is CSVERRFYGYTF. The CDR3 DNA sequence: TGCAGCGTTGAAAGGAGGTTCTATGGCTACACCTTC.

This clone was seen a few times. V usage is TRBV5-6 and J usage is TRBJ2-5; D possibly matches TRBD1 or TRBD2 (5 bases each). Germline CDR1 is SGHDT and CDR2 is YYEEEE. V was pared by 4 bases and J by 7 bases, with 20 bases between. The CDR3 contains 15 residues. CDR3 sequence: CASSPEVVGGGTQYF. CDR3 DNA sequence: TGTGCCAGCAGCCCCGAGGTAGTGGGTGGGGGGACCCAGTACTTC.

This clone was counted only a few times. The chain employs TRBV19 and TRBJ2-1; D remains ambiguous. The CDR3 contains 12 residues. Between the trimmed V and J ends, which lost 6 bases and 4 bases, there was a span of 7 bases. Germline CDR1 reads LNHDA; CDR2 reads SQIVND (reference sequence). The CDR3: CASRGGYNEQFF. CDR3 DNA: TGTGCCAGTAGAGGCGGTTACAATGAGCAGTTCTTC.

This clone was found a few times. J is TRBJ1-4 and V is TRBV9, with TRBD1 as a possible D gene (5 bases). V was trimmed by 3 bases and J by 5 bases, leaving 14 bases between them. This CDR3 region has 15 residues. The germline V gene has CDR1 SGDLS and CDR2 YYNGEE. The CDR3 spells CASSARTGSNEKLFF. In nucleotides, the CDR3 is TGTGCCAGCAGCGCCAGAACAGGTTCCAATGAAAAACTGTTTTTT.

This clone appeared a few times. As the CDR3 is not closed by the conserved phenylalanine or tryptophan, this likely results from a read error. The DNA is left out, because the CDR3 cannot be placed on it with certainty; the CDR3 is given as TCRdb lists it. The V gene is TRBV6-4, the J gene TRBJ1-3; the table calls TRBD1, which could not be checked here. The CDR3 extends over 12 residues, inclusive of both ends. Germline V gene data show CDR1 as MRHNA and CDR2 as SNTAGT. CDR3 amino acids: CASSTQDRGPGD.

Only a few counts were recorded for this clone. The chain links TRBV4-3 to TRBJ2-1; 8 positions match TRBD2. The CDR3 extends over 17 amino acids. CDR1 and CDR2 (germline): LGHNA, YSLEER. V lost 0 bases, J lost 7 bases, and 11 bases stayed unmatched. Here the CDR3 reads CASSQDFGRGGRNEQFF. CDR3 nucleotides: TGCGCCAGCAGCCAAGATTTCGGCCGCGGGGGGAGGAATGAGCAGTTCTTC.

The chain employs TRBV10-3 and TRBJ2-3, with 10 nucleotides matching TRBD1. Per germline, CDR1 ENHRY and CDR2 SYGVKD. V trimming: 4 bases; J trimming: 2 bases; junction bases outside the gene matches: 6. This CDR3 spans 16 amino acids. The CDR3 reads CAISARDRGATDTQYF. CDR3 nucleotides: TGTGCCATCAGTGCCCGGGACAGGGGTGCCACAGATACGCAGTATTTT.

This rearrangement joins TRBV18 to TRBJ2-4; TRBD2 might be the D (5 bases). Looked up from germline, CDR1 is KGHSH and CDR2 is LQKENI. Trimming removed 3 bases from V and 0 bases from J, with 6 bases in between. This CDR3 has 14 amino acids. CDR3: CASSPEAAKNIQYF. The CDR3 DNA is TGTGCCAGCTCACCGGAGGCAGCCAAAAACATTCAGTACTTC.

V and J are TRBV7-2 and TRBJ2-6; no reliable D call. This CDR3 has 17 residues. V lost 0 bases to trimming and J lost 0 bases, with 9 bases between them. Germline V gene data show CDR1 as SGHTA and CDR2 as FQGNSA. CDR3 DNA sequence: TGTGCCAGCAGCTTAGCGGGAACGGCCTCTGGGGCCAACGTCCTGACTTTC. Translation: CASSLAGTASGANVLTF.

This chain connects TRBV28 to TRBJ2-7, with 10 bases matching TRBD1. The CDR3 contains 15 residues. Germline CDR1 MDHEN, CDR2 SYDVKM. J lost 5 bases, V lost 2 bases, and 6 bases had no gene match. The CDR3 region has the DNA TGTGCCAGCAGTTTAGGGGGACAGGGGACCCACGAGCAGTACGTC. This translates into CASSLGGQGTHEQYV.

The chain is built from TRBV27 and TRBJ1-2; no clear D. V gave up 4 bases and J gave up 8 bases, with 17 bases separating them. The CDR3 contains 14 residues. Germline V lookup: CDR1 MNHEY, CDR2 SMNVEV (reference sequence). CDR3 nucleotides: TGTGCCAGCAGTTCCCGGACCCCTAGGTCCGGCTACACCTTC. Protein sequence: CASSSRTPRSGYTF.

This clone showed up just a few times. This chain links TRBV18 with TRBJ2-5, with D possibly matching TRBD2 (6 bases). CDR1 and CDR2 from the germline V gene are KGHSH and LQKENI. V was clipped by 6 bases and J by 9 bases, with 17 bases between them. CDR3 length: 13 amino acids. The CDR3 here is CASSAGIPKPQYF. In DNA, the CDR3 is TGTGCCAGCTCGGCGGGAATCCCGAAGCCCCAGTACTTC.

This chain uses TRBV9 with TRBJ2-7, with D tentatively TRBD2 (5 bases). Germline V gene sequence: CDR1 SGDLS, CDR2 YYNGEE. Trimming cost V 0 bases and J 3 bases, with 10 bases left between them. This CDR3 has 14 amino acids. DNA of the CDR3: TGTGCCAGCAGCGTAGCTGAGGGATACTACGAGCAGTACTTC. Translated, it gives CASSVAEGYYEQYF.

V and J are TRBV18 and TRBJ2-7; D is undetermined. Trimming removed 4 bases at V and 5 bases at J, with 9 bases between. CDR1 and CDR2 from the germline V gene are KGHSH and LQKENI. The CDR3 is made up of 12 amino acids. The CDR3 nucleotides read TGTGCCAGCTCACTGGTTAGGGACGAGCAGTACGTC. It translates to CASSLVRDEQYV.

This clone was detected only a few times. The same CDR3 arises from other DNA sequences in this sample as well. The chain employs TRBV7-2 and TRBJ2-2; D is uncertain. Germline V gives CDR1 SGHTA, CDR2 FQGNSA. V lost 5 bases to trimming and J lost 1 base, with 8 bases between them. The CDR3 sequence is 14 residues long. CDR3 DNA sequence: TGTGCCAGCAGCCTGGACGGGAACACCGGGGAGCTGTTTTTT. Translation gives CASSLDGNTGELFF.

This clone was seen at least ten times. The sample carries other DNA sequences with the same CDR3. The chain has TRBV7-9 and TRBJ2-6; D not resolved. V lost 4 bases, J lost 0 bases, and 1 base lay in between. Looked up from germline, CDR1 is SEHNR and CDR2 is FQNEAQ (reference sequence). There are 13 residues in the CDR3. The CDR3 is CASSSSGANVLTF. The CDR3 bases are TGTGCCAGCAGCTCCTCTGGGGCCAACGTCCTGACTTTC.

The table lists this clone with a few counts. The chain combines TRBV7-9 with TRBJ2-3, with D maybe TRBD1 (6 bases). Germline-derived CDR1 and CDR2 are SEHNR and FQNEAQ (reference sequence). V lost 5 bases, J lost 5 bases, and 14 bases lay in between. CDR3 length: 14 residues. CDR3 nucleotides: TGTGCCAGCAGCCTGACAGGTCGTAAAGATACGCAGTATTTT. This codes for CASSLTGRKDTQYF.